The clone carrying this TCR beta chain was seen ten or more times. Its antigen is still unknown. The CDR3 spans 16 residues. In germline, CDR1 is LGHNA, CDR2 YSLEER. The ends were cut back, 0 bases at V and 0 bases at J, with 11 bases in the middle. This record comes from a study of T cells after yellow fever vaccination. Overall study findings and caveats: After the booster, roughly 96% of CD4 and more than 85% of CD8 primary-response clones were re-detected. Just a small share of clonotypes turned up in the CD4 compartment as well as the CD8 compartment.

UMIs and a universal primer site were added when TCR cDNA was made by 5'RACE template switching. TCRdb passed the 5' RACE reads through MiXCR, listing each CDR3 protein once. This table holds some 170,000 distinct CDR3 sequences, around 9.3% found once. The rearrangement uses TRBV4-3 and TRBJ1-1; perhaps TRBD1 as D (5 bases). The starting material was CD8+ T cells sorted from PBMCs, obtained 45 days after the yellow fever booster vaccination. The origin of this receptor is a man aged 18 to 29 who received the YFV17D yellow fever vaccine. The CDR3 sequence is CASSQEVGGLNTEAFF. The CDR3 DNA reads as TGCGCCAGCAGCCAAGAGGTGGGGGGGTTGAACACTGAAGCTTTCTTT.